These T cell receptor beta chains were read from a single sample in a study of spatial heterogeneity in lung cancer. In TCRdb, the 5' RACE reads were re-called with MiXCR into one record per CDR3 protein. The sample records some 41,000 distinct CDR3 sequences, under 12% being singletons. The sample was PBMCs, taken at follow-up. The receptors here all came from a female donor with early-stage non-small cell lung cancer. CDR3s include the opening cysteine and the closing phenylalanine or tryptophan. D genes are given only for firm matches. For some rows the clone size is stated as once, few or many, or as a class when expanded; others skip it.

clone_size: NA
v_call: TRBV4-1
d_call: NA
j_call: TRBJ1-3
cdr3_nt: TGCGCCAGCAGCCAACCAGGGTCCCGCTCTGGAAACACCATATATTTT
cdr3_aa: CASSQPGSRSGNTIYF

clone_size: NA
v_call: TRBV28
d_call: NA
j_call: TRBJ2-7
cdr3_nt: TGTGCCAGCAGTTTGCCATTAGGAAGTGATTACGAGCAGTACTTC
cdr3_aa: CASSLPLGSDYEQYF

clone_size: NA
v_call: TRBV5-1
d_call: NA
j_call: TRBJ2-2
cdr3_nt: TGCGCCAGCAGCTTTCAGGGGCCTTTCACCGGGGAGCTGTTTTTT
cdr3_aa: CASSFQGPFTGELFF

clone_size: once
v_call: TRBV25-1
d_call: TRBD2
j_call: TRBJ2-3
cdr3_nt: TGTGCCAGCAGCTACGGGGGGTTGGATACGCAGTATTTT
cdr3_aa: CASSYGGLDTQYF

clone_size: NA
v_call: TRBV20-1
d_call: NA
j_call: TRBJ1-1
cdr3_nt: TGCAGTGCTAGAGATGTAAGGGACACTGAAGCTTTCTTT
cdr3_aa: CSARDVRDTEAFF

clone_size: many
v_call: TRBV28
d_call: NA
j_call: TRBJ1-6
cdr3_nt: TGTGCCAGCAGGACGAACTATAATTCACCCCTCCACTTT
cdr3_aa: CASRTNYNSPLHF

clone_size: NA
v_call: TRBV6-2/TRBV6-3
d_call: NA
j_call: TRBJ1-1
cdr3_nt: TGTGCCAGCAGCCTACAGGAGTACACTGAAGCTTTCTTT
cdr3_aa: CASSLQEYTEAFF

clone_size: NA
v_call: TRBV6-1
d_call: NA
j_call: TRBJ1-5
cdr3_nt: TGTGCCAGCAGTGATACAGGGACTGTTCAGCCCCAGCATTTT
cdr3_aa: CASSDTGTVQPQHF

clone_size: few
v_call: TRBV7-8
d_call: NA
j_call: TRBJ2-3
cdr3_nt: TGTGCCAGCAGCTTAAGTTCGGCCGGGGGGCAGACGCAGTATTTT
cdr3_aa: CASSLSSAGGQTQYF

clone_size: few
v_call: TRBV28
d_call: TRBD1
j_call: TRBJ2-3
cdr3_nt: TGTGCCAGCAGTTCTTTTACCGGGACAGGAGGAGGAAGCACAGATACGCAGTATTTT
cdr3_aa: CASSSFTGTGGGSTDTQYF

clone_size: many
v_call: TRBV4-3
d_call: NA
j_call: TRBJ2-2
cdr3_nt: TGCGCCAGCAGCCAAGGAATCGGGGTGGCCGGGGAGCTGTTTTTT
cdr3_aa: CASSQGIGVAGELFF

clone_size: NA
v_call: TRBV5-1
d_call: NA
j_call: TRBJ2-2
cdr3_nt: TGCGCCAGCAGCTCCCCCCGTGGGAACACCGGGGAGCTGTTTTTT
cdr3_aa: CASSSPRGNTGELFF

clone_size: many
v_call: TRBV7-2
d_call: NA
j_call: TRBJ2-5
cdr3_nt: TGTGCCAGCAGCTTATGGAATGGCCCCGGTGAGACCCAGTACTTC
cdr3_aa: CASSLWNGPGETQYF

clone_size: NA
v_call: TRBV5-4
d_call: TRBD1
j_call: TRBJ1-6
cdr3_nt: TGTGCCAGCAGCCAGAAGACAGGGGTGGGCTCACCCCTCCACTTT
cdr3_aa: CASSQKTGVGSPLHF

clone_size: many
v_call: TRBV7-9
d_call: NA
j_call: TRBJ2-7
cdr3_nt: TGTGCCAGCAGCTTGCAGGGGCCGGGAGACGAGCAGTACTTC
cdr3_aa: CASSLQGPGDEQYF

clone_size: medium-sized
v_call: TRBV5-1
d_call: NA
j_call: TRBJ1-1
cdr3_nt: TGCGCCAGCAGCTTGGGAGGGCGGAAGAACACTGAAGCTTTCTTT
cdr3_aa: CASSLGGRKNTEAFF

clone_size: many
v_call: TRBV18
d_call: NA
j_call: TRBJ2-5
cdr3_nt: TGTGCCAGCTCAGCGAAAGAGACCCAGTACTTC
cdr3_aa: CASSAKETQYF

clone_size: NA
v_call: TRBV5-4
d_call: NA
j_call: TRBJ2-5
cdr3_nt: TGTGCCAGCAGCTTCCTAGCTTCCGAGACCCAGTACTTC
cdr3_aa: CASSFLASETQYF

clone_size: NA
v_call: TRBV7-8
d_call: TRBD1
j_call: TRBJ1-2
cdr3_nt: TGTGCCAGCAGCTTAGGTCGGAGACGCGGGACAGGGGATATGAATGGCTACACCTTC
cdr3_aa: CASSLGRRRGTGDMNGYTF

clone_size: few
v_call: TRBV7-3
d_call: TRBD1
j_call: TRBJ1-1
cdr3_nt: TGTGCCAGCAGCCCGGCAGGGGGAGGTGGCACTGAAGCTTTCTTT
cdr3_aa: CASSPAGGGGTEAFF

clone_size: many
v_call: TRBV20-1
d_call: NA
j_call: TRBJ2-7
cdr3_nt: TGCAGTGCTAACCCGGGGGACTCCTACGAGCAGTACTTC
cdr3_aa: CSANPGDSYEQYF

clone_size: NA
v_call: TRBV5-1
d_call: NA
j_call: TRBJ2-7
cdr3_nt: TGCGCCAGCAGCTCCCGGGGAGGGGGCAATAACGAGCAGTACTTC
cdr3_aa: CASSSRGGGNNEQYF

clone_size: many
v_call: TRBV10-3
d_call: NA
j_call: TRBJ2-1
cdr3_nt: TGTGCCATCAGCGATACCGGGGGCCGGGGGTCCAATGAGCAGTTCTTC
cdr3_aa: CAISDTGGRGSNEQFF

clone_size: few
v_call: TRBV3-1
d_call: NA
j_call: TRBJ2-1
cdr3_nt: TGTGCCAGCAGCCAAGAGCCGGGACCAGTCCTCATTCCCCACAATGAGCAGTTCTTC
cdr3_aa: CASSQEPGPVLIPHNEQFF

clone_size: few
v_call: TRBV19
d_call: NA
j_call: TRBJ1-5
cdr3_nt: TGTGCCAGTACGCAGCCCAATCAGCCCCAGCATTTT
cdr3_aa: CASTQPNQPQHF

clone_size: NA
v_call: TRBV12-3/TRBV12-4
d_call: NA
j_call: TRBJ2-3
cdr3_nt: TGTGCCAGCAGTTTACTAAGGCAGGATTCAGATACGCAGTATTTT
cdr3_aa: CASSLLRQDSDTQYF

clone_size: few
v_call: TRBV5-1
d_call: NA
j_call: TRBJ1-2
cdr3_nt: TGCGCCAGCAGCTTGAGGGCCCGGACCTATGGCTACACCTTC
cdr3_aa: CASSLRARTYGYTF

clone_size: many
v_call: TRBV7-2
d_call: NA
j_call: TRBJ2-5
cdr3_nt: TGTGCCAGCAGCCTGAGGCGTCTCGGGACCCAGTACTTC
cdr3_aa: CASSLRRLGTQYF

clone_size: NA
v_call: TRBV3-1
d_call: TRBD2
j_call: TRBJ2-1
cdr3_nt: TGTGCCAGCAGCCCCAGCCTAGCGGGGGCCAGCTCCTACAATGAGCAGTTCTTC
cdr3_aa: CASSPSLAGASSYNEQFF

clone_size: many
v_call: TRBV12-3/TRBV12-4
d_call: TRBD1
j_call: TRBJ1-1
cdr3_nt: TGTGCCAGCAGTTCCCGGACAGGGGTCACTGAAGCTTTCTTT
cdr3_aa: CASSSRTGVTEAFF

clone_size: medium-sized
v_call: TRBV11-2
d_call: NA
j_call: TRBJ2-6
cdr3_nt: TGTGCCAGCAGCTCAGTTGTCTCTGGGGCCAACGTCCTGACTTTC
cdr3_aa: CASSSVVSGANVLTF

clone_size: NA
v_call: TRBV10-3
d_call: TRBD2
j_call: TRBJ2-2
cdr3_nt: TGTGCCATCAGCAGCGGGGCATCGAACACCGGGGAGCTGTTTTTT
cdr3_aa: CAISSGASNTGELFF

clone_size: NA
v_call: TRBV9
d_call: NA
j_call: TRBJ2-5
cdr3_nt: TGTGCCAGCAGCGTAGAGGGGGAGACCCAGTACTTC
cdr3_aa: CASSVEGETQYF

clone_size: few
v_call: TRBV3-1
d_call: NA
j_call: TRBJ2-1
cdr3_nt: TGTGCCAGCAGCCAAGTCGTCTTTGGACAGAAAAATGAGCAGTTCTTC
cdr3_aa: CASSQVVFGQKNEQFF

clone_size: NA
v_call: TRBV20-1
d_call: NA
j_call: TRBJ1-5
cdr3_nt: TGCAGTGCTAGAGTAGAGGAAGATCAGCCCCAGCATTTT
cdr3_aa: CSARVEEDQPQHF

clone_size: NA
v_call: TRBV5-6
d_call: NA
j_call: TRBJ2-3
cdr3_nt: TGTGCCAGCAGCTTGGCCGGGCAGCCAACCTCTCCAGATACGCAGTATTTT
cdr3_aa: CASSLAGQPTSPDTQYF

clone_size: many
v_call: TRBV20-1
d_call: NA
j_call: TRBJ1-5
cdr3_nt: TGCAGTGCTAGAGATTTGATGGACGGTAGCAATCAGCCCCAGCATTTT
cdr3_aa: CSARDLMDGSNQPQHF